The 26 T cell receptor beta chains in this list originate from one sample, sequenced in a study of blood T cell repertoires in COVID-19. Using immunoSEQ multiplex PCR, the repertoire was profiled, and TCRdb retains in-frame clones only, with some absent. The sample includes roughly 200,000 clones, roughly 77% of them seen just once. What was sequenced was peripheral blood. The receptors were gathered from a man in his 70s with active or convalescent COVID-19.

This chain uses TRBV7-2 with TRBJ2-5, with 7 bases matching TRBD2. Per germline, CDR1 SGHTA and CDR2 FQGNSA. CDR3 length equals 16 residues. V shed 5 bases and J 5 bases; nucleotides not matched to a gene: 14. CDR3 region: CASSRSAGSGSETQYF. In DNA form, the CDR3 reads TGTGCCAGCAGCCGTTCAGCGGGGTCGGGTTCGGAGACCCAGTACTTC.

The chain links TRBV30 to TRBJ1-2, with D unresolved. This CDR3 spans 13 amino acids. CDR1 GTSNPN and CDR2 SVGIG come from the germline V gene (reference sequence). V was cut by 2 bases and J by 3 bases, with 10 bases left in between. As DNA, the CDR3 is TGTGCCTGGAGTTCGACGGACTACTATGGCTACACCTTC. It encodes CAWSSTDYYGYTF.

CDR3 region: CASSPYPAATYEQYF. Here the CDR3 DNA reads TGCGCCAGCAGCCCCTACCCGGCGGCCACCTACGAGCAGTACTTC. The chain joins TRBV4-3 to TRBJ2-7, with D unresolved. The germline V and J ends were trimmed by 4 bases and 2 bases, with 15 bases remaining between them. Per germline, CDR1 LGHNA and CDR2 YSLEER. This CDR3 has 15 amino acids.

In its sample, this clone was seen once. This sequence joins TRBV18 and TRBJ1-6; unclear D gene. V was cut by 1 base and J by 8 bases, with 6 bases left in between. In germline, CDR1 is KGHSH, CDR2 LQKENI. The CDR3 runs 13 residues. For the CDR3, the DNA is TGTGCCAGCTCACCACGGCCCGATTCACCCCTCCACTTT. Its protein product is CASSPRPDSPLHF.

In its sample, this clone was seen a few times. Within the sample, other DNA sequences also encode this same CDR3. The rearrangement links TRBV5-1 to TRBJ1-1, with D tentatively TRBD1 (5 bases). The CDR3 is made up of 12 amino acids. The V end lost 7 bases, the J end lost 1 base, and 8 bases lay between the germline ends. The germline gives CDR1 SGHRS, CDR2 YFSETQ. CDR3 in amino acids: CASGRENTEAFF. The DNA for the CDR3 is TGCGCCAGCGGCAGGGAGAACACTGAAGCTTTCTTT.

The chain is built from TRBV5-1 and TRBJ2-3, with D uncertain. The CDR3 is 14 amino acids. The germline V gene encodes CDR1 SGHRS and CDR2 YFSETQ. V was pared by 0 bases and J by 0 bases, with 5 bases between. CDR3 DNA: TGCGCCAGCAGCTTGGCAGTTAGCACAGATACGCAGTATTTT. It specifies CASSLAVSTDTQYF.

This chain joins TRBV30 and TRBJ2-4; unclear D gene. Trimming cost V 3 bases and J 2 bases, with 11 bases left between them. Germline lookup yields CDR1 GTSNPN and CDR2 SVGIG (reference sequence). The CDR3 extends over 14 amino acids. The CDR3 nucleotides read TGTGCCTGGAGCATTCAGATCTCCAAAAACATTCAGTACTTC. It specifies CAWSIQISKNIQYF. The entire variable domain, with the rest obtained from reference TRBV30 and TRBJ2-4, is as follows: SQTIHQWPATLVQPVGSPLSLECTVEGTSNPNLYWYRQAAGRGLQLLFYSVGIGQISSEVPQNLSASRPQDRQFILSSKKLLLSDSGFYLCAWSIQISKNIQYFGAGTRLSVL.

The CDR3: CASRTSSENTEAFF. CDR3 in DNA: TGCGCCAGCAGAACCTCGTCAGAGAACACTGAAGCTTTCTTT. V and J are TRBV5-1 and TRBJ1-1; no clear D. The length of the CDR3 is 14 residues. V lost 5 bases to trimming and J lost 1 base, with 12 bases between them. Germline lookup yields CDR1 SGHRS and CDR2 YFSETQ.

The sample holds a few counts of this clone. This chain links TRBV7-2 with TRBJ1-2, with TRBD1 matching over 9 bases. Germline trimming cut 5 bases from V and 6 bases from J; bases unmatched to any gene: 7. Germline V gene sequence: CDR1 SGHTA, CDR2 FQGNSA. CDR3 length: 14 amino acids. The CDR3 is CASSTFDRGDGYTF. The CDR3 DNA reads TGTGCCAGCAGCACCTTCGACAGGGGGGATGGCTACACCTTC.

In this sample, this clone turned up a few times. This chain uses TRBV27 with TRBJ2-1, with TRBD2 as a possible D gene (6 bases). The CDR3 runs 16 residues. Looked up from germline, CDR1 is MNHEY and CDR2 is SMNVEV (reference sequence). The V end lost 3 bases, the J end lost 10 bases, and 22 bases lay between the germline ends. CDR3 bases: TGTGCCAGCAGTTTTTCCGGGACTCGACGGTTTTGGGAGCAGTTCTTC. Its protein product is CASSFSGTRRFWEQFF.

A single count supports this clone. The V and J genes are TRBV19 and TRBJ1-1; D uncertain. This CDR3 is built from 17 residues. CDR1 is LNHDA, CDR2 SQIVND, per germline (reference sequence). V was shortened by 0 bases and J by 3 bases, with 17 bases between the two germline ends. This CDR3 reads CASSIDLQQIWDTEAFF. The CDR3 DNA sequence: TGTGCCAGTAGTATAGATTTGCAACAGATCTGGGACACTGAAGCTTTCTTT.

This sequence joins TRBV25-1 and TRBJ1-3, with D possibly TRBD1 on 5 matching bases. This CDR3 contains 14 residues. Germline CDR1 is MGHDK and CDR2 is SYGVNS. Between the trimmed V and J ends, which lost 3 bases and 4 bases, there was a span of 10 bases. As DNA, the CDR3 is TGTGCCAGCAGTGACAGGGAATTCGGAAACACCATATATTTT. Its translation: CASSDREFGNTIYF.

The CDR3, as DNA: TGTGCCGTAAACAGGGGAACCTATGGCTACACCTTC. Amino acids: CAVNRGTYGYTF. The chain has TRBV30 and TRBJ1-2; the match to TRBD1 covers 7 bases. Trimming removed 8 bases from V and 4 bases from J; junction bases left unmatched: 7. The CDR3 extends over 12 amino acids. CDR1 GTSNPN and CDR2 SVGIG come from the germline V gene (reference sequence).

The chain carries TRBV2 and TRBJ1-5, with D tentatively TRBD1 (6 bases). The CDR3 totals 15 residues. Trimming took 1 base from V and 7 from J, leaving 14 bases between them. Germline CDR1 and CDR2: SNHLY and FYNNEI. This CDR3 is CASSEVSGVKQPQHF. The DNA of the CDR3 is TGTGCCAGCAGTGAAGTTTCAGGGGTCAAGCAGCCCCAGCATTTT.

Only one count was recorded for this clone. V usage is TRBV29-1 and J usage is TRBJ2-1; D remains ambiguous. Per germline, CDR1 SQVTM and CDR2 ANQGSEA. V lost 1 base and J lost 9, with 16 bases in between. This CDR3 has 14 amino acids. In DNA form, the CDR3 reads TGCAGCGTTGAAGTTGGAGAAGTTGATGGTGAGCAGTTCTTC. It specifies CSVEVGEVDGEQFF.

This clone was counted between two and nine times. The V and J genes are TRBV19 and TRBJ1-2, with TRBD1 matching 9 bases. This CDR3 is built from 14 residues. Losses at the gene ends were 7 bases for V and 7 bases for J; bases not matched to a gene: 10. CDR1 is LNHDA and CDR2 is SQIVND in the germline V gene (reference sequence). The CDR3 reads CASNLRDRARGYTF. In nucleotides, the CDR3 is TGTGCCAGTAACCTCCGGGACAGGGCACGTGGCTACACCTTC.

The chain has TRBV24-1 and TRBJ2-3, with 10 positions matching TRBD1. The J segment lost 4 bases and the V segment lost 5 bases, leaving 11 bases of the junction unmatched. The CDR3 is 17 residues long. Germline CDR1 reads KGHDR; CDR2 reads SFDVKD. The CDR3 nucleotides are TGTGCCACCAGTGGGCCTCAAACGGGACAGGGGCCAGATACGCAGTATTTT. Translating gives CATSGPQTGQGPDTQYF.

This clone appeared a single time. Distinct nucleotide sequences in the sample also encode this CDR3. The gene calls are TRBV11-2 and TRBJ1-3; a weak D match, TRBD1 (6 bases). Trimming took off 4 bases at V and 0 bases at J, with 7 bases between the two ends. Germline assignment: CDR1 SGHAT and CDR2 FQNNGV. The CDR3 is 14 residues long. The CDR3 DNA is TGTGCCAGCAGCTCAGGGGTCTCTGGAAACACCATATATTTT. Protein: CASSSGVSGNTIYF.

V and J are TRBV6-6 and TRBJ1-3; D is possibly TRBD1 (5 bases). The V end lost 4 bases, the J end lost 1 base, and 11 bases lay between the germline ends. The CDR3 is 15 residues long. CDR1 and CDR2 (germline): MNHNY, SVGAGI (reference sequence). The CDR3 loop reads CASSSRGGSGNTIYF. The CDR3 DNA follows: TGTGCCAGCAGTTCCCGGGGGGGGTCTGGAAACACCATATATTTT.

V is TRBV7-9 and J is TRBJ1-1, with a tentative D call TRBD1 (6 bases). The germline V gene encodes CDR1 SEHNR and CDR2 FQNEAQ (reference sequence). The length of the CDR3 is 14 residues. V shed 0 bases and J shed 8 bases, with 13 bases lying between them. The CDR3 is CASSLAAGGQEAFF. The CDR3 DNA sequence: TGTGCCAGCAGCTTAGCGGCTGGGGGCCAAGAAGCTTTCTTT. Variable domain in full (rest from reference TRBV7-9 and TRBJ1-1): DTGVSQNPRHKITKRGQNVTFRCDPISEHNRLYWYRQTLGQGPEFLTYFQNEAQLEKSRLLSDRFSAERPKGSFSTLEIQRTEQGDSAMYLCASSLAAGGQEAFFGQGTRLTVV.

The V gene is TRBV18, the J gene TRBJ1-2; 9 bases are shared with TRBD1. The CDR3 sequence is 15 residues long. Germline V lookup: CDR1 KGHSH, CDR2 LQKENI. The junction had 6 bases not matched to a gene; V was cut back by 3 bases and J by 4 bases. Here the CDR3 reads CASSPSPGQGYGYTF. The CDR3 bases are TGTGCCAGCTCACCTAGTCCGGGACAGGGCTATGGCTACACCTTC.

The V call is TRBV2, the J call TRBJ2-3; TRBD2 agrees at 9 bases. Germline-derived CDR1 and CDR2 are SNHLY and FYNNEI. This CDR3 has 15 amino acids. With V trimmed by 5 bases and J by 3 bases, 6 bases remained unmatched. The CDR3 loop is CASSLAGVRTDTQYF. CDR3 DNA sequence: TGTGCCAGCAGTTTAGCGGGAGTGCGGACAGATACGCAGTATTTT.

The chain recombines TRBV25-1 with TRBJ1-1; TRBD1 agrees at 7 bases. The V segment lost 9 bases and the J segment 4 bases; nucleotides outside the gene matches: 11. Per the germline V gene, CDR1 is MGHDK and CDR2 is SYGVNS. The CDR3 is made up of 14 amino acids. The chain's CDR3 is CASRTGRLGTEAFF. The CDR3 DNA is TGTGCCAGTAGGACAGGTCGGTTGGGCACTGAAGCTTTCTTT.

The count of this clone is one. The CDR3 DNA reads TGTGCCAGCAGCTTAGTTACTAACTATGGCTACACCTTC. Amino acid sequence: CASSLVTNYGYTF. The chain joins TRBV7-9 to TRBJ1-2, with unresolved D. Germline loops: CDR1 SEHNR, CDR2 FQNEAQ (reference sequence). Trimming pared 1 base from V and 0 bases from J, leaving 3 bases between. The CDR3 consists of 13 residues.

The chain recombines TRBV5-4 with TRBJ2-7, with 7 bases identical to TRBD2. CDR3 size: 15 residues. Germline V CDR1 and CDR2: SGHNT, YYREEE (reference sequence). J was trimmed by 4 bases and V by 4 bases; bases with no gene match: 11. The DNA of the CDR3 is TGTGCCAGCAGCCTGAGGACTAGTCGGAGGTACGAGCAGTACTTC. It encodes CASSLRTSRRYEQYF.

The chain links TRBV7-2 to TRBJ2-2, with a weak D call TRBD2 (6 bases). The germline V gene has CDR1 SGHTA and CDR2 FQGNSA. Trimming cost V 4 bases and J 0 bases, with 9 bases left between them. This CDR3 is built from 15 residues. The CDR3 DNA follows: TGTGCCAGCAGCTGGGGACTCGCGAACACCGGGGAGCTGTTTTTT. Amino acid sequence: CASSWGLANTGELFF. The full variable domain, rest sourced from reference TRBV7-2 and TRBJ2-2, is GAGVSQSPSNKVTEKGKDVELRCDPISGHTALYWYRQSLGQGLEFLIYFQGNSAPDKSGLPSDRFSAERTGGSVSTLTIQRTQQEDSAVYLCASSWGLANTGELFFGEGSRLTVL.